These 15 T cell receptor beta chains were all obtained from the same sample, sequenced in a study of blood T cell repertoires in COVID-19. Produced via immunoSEQ multiplex PCR; TCRdb's table is partial and in-frame only. The sample comprises 330,000 or so clones, more than 75% of which are singletons, and about 2.1% rests with the top ten. Sequencing was done on a sample of PBMCs or T cells enriched from blood (not recorded which). These receptors came from a man aged 35 to 55 in a cohort exposed to, infected with or recovered from COVID-19 (not recorded which).

The rearrangement uses TRBV11-3 and TRBJ2-1; 8 bases are a match to TRBD1. V trimming: 5 bases; J trimming: 7 bases; junction bases outside the gene matches: 16. Looked up from germline, CDR1 is SGHNT and CDR2 is YENEEA. This CDR3 spans 17 amino acids. CDR3 nucleotide sequence: TGTGCCAGCAGCACGGGTCGTATGGCAGGGGGCTTAAATGAGCAGTTCTTC. Translating gives CASSTGRMAGGLNEQFF.

The chain employs TRBV11-2 and TRBJ1-4, with a tentative D call TRBD1 (6 bases). The germline CDR1 and CDR2 sequences are SGHAT and FQNNGV. There are 17 residues in the CDR3. Trimming stripped 3 bases from V and 0 bases from J, with 14 bases between. The CDR3 sequence is CASSLGQHSATNEKLFF. For the CDR3, the DNA is TGTGCCAGCAGCTTGGGACAACATTCTGCAACTAATGAAAAACTGTTTTTT.

The chain carries TRBV5-4 and TRBJ2-5; a possible D gene is TRBD2 (5 bases). The CDR3 runs 14 residues. Germline V lookup: CDR1 SGHNT, CDR2 YYREEE (reference sequence). Deletions cut 1 base from V and 4 bases from J, with 11 bases between. The CDR3 DNA sequence: TGTGCCAGCAGCTTGAGCTCTAGCATAGAGACCCAGTACTTC. This encodes CASSLSSSIETQYF.

This rearrangement joins TRBV3-1 (or the pseudogene TRBV3-2) to TRBJ2-3; 9 nucleotides agree with TRBD2. Germline CDR1 reads LGHDT; CDR2 reads YNNKEL (reference sequence). The CDR3 loop spans 15 amino acids. The trim removed 4 bases at V and 1 base at J, leaving 3 bases unmatched. This CDR3 reads CASSLAGAGTDTQYF. The CDR3 coding sequence is TGTGCCAGCAGCCTAGCGGGAGCTGGCACAGATACGCAGTATTTT.

This rearrangement joins TRBV19 to TRBJ2-3; 11 bases are a match to TRBD2. V lost 4 bases and J lost 5; bases outside the gene matches: 8. The CDR3 consists of 16 residues. The germline V gene encodes CDR1 LNHDA and CDR2 SQIVND (reference sequence). The CDR3 spells CASSNLAGGFGDTQYF. DNA for the CDR3: TGTGCCAGTAGTAATTTAGCGGGAGGGTTCGGAGATACGCAGTATTTT.

The chain carries TRBV19 and TRBJ2-5, with D unresolved. The V end was cut by 8 bases, the J end by 5 bases, with 18 bases between. The germline V gene has CDR1 LNHDA and CDR2 SQIVND (reference sequence). This CDR3 has 14 amino acids. The CDR3 DNA is TGTGCCAGTCGCCCTTCTAGTACACCCGAGACCCAGTACTTC. This codes for CASRPSSTPETQYF.

As for this clone: Distinct nucleotide sequences in the sample also encode this CDR3. This sequence joins TRBV18 and TRBJ2-7, with 12 bases fitting TRBD1. V shed 3 bases, J shed 1 base, and the junction held 1 base outside the gene matches. The CDR3 consists of 15 residues. The germline V gene has CDR1 KGHSH and CDR2 LQKENI. DNA for the CDR3: TGTGCCAGCTCACCGGGACAGGGGGCTTCCTACGAGCAGTACTTC. Its protein is CASSPGQGASYEQYF.

The chain carries TRBV7-9 and TRBJ2-1; 8 nucleotides match TRBD2. V dropped 4 bases and J dropped 5; count of bases not matched to a gene: 13. Germline V gene sequence: CDR1 SEHNR, CDR2 FQNEAQ (reference sequence). The CDR3 length is 17 residues. CDR3 amino acids: CASSSTLSGSVDNEQFF. The DNA for the CDR3 is TGTGCCAGCAGCTCCACTTTGAGCGGGAGTGTCGACAATGAGCAGTTCTTC.

In this sample, this clone turned up many times. The chain couples TRBV29-1 to TRBJ2-1, with 9 bases identical to TRBD2. Trimming took 2 bases from V and 6 from J; bases not matched to a gene: 5. CDR3 size: 14 residues. The germline V gene encodes CDR1 SQVTM and CDR2 ANQGSEA. CDR3 sequence (DNA): TGCAGCGTTGAATTCGGTAGCGGGAGCAATGAGCAGTTCTTC. Amino acids: CSVEFGSGSNEQFF.

The genes are TRBV5-4 and TRBJ2-1; 9 bases are a match to TRBD2. Trimming removed 0 bases from V and 7 bases from J; junction bases left unmatched: 5. The germline V gene encodes CDR1 SGHNT and CDR2 YYREEE (reference sequence). The CDR3 has 15 residues. DNA of the CDR3: TGTGCCAGCAGCTTGGAGGGCGGGAGGGGAAATGAGCAGTTCTTC. It is translated as CASSLEGGRGNEQFF.

The chain employs TRBV5-1 and TRBJ2-7; the match to TRBD1 covers 7 bases. The germline V gene has CDR1 SGHRS and CDR2 YFSETQ. V shed 4 bases and J 3 bases; nucleotides not matched to a gene: 7. This CDR3 is built from 14 residues. CDR3 coding DNA: TGCGCCAGCAGCCGCGGACAGGAAAACTACGAGCAGTACTTC. It encodes CASSRGQENYEQYF.

This chain uses TRBV10-3 with TRBJ2-1, with D possibly matching TRBD2 (5 bases). Between the trimmed V and J ends, which lost 4 bases and 8 bases, there was a span of 15 bases. Germline V gene data show CDR1 as ENHRY and CDR2 as SYGVKD. The CDR3 sequence is 14 residues long. The CDR3: CAISGTHSVHEQFF. In nucleotides, the CDR3 is TGTGCCATCAGTGGGACTCATTCTGTCCATGAGCAGTTCTTC.

The V call is TRBV7-9, the J call TRBJ2-5, with TRBD1 identical over 10 bases. The ends lost 5 bases at V and 3 bases at J; junction bases unmatched: 6. Germline V lookup: CDR1 SEHNR, CDR2 FQNEAQ (reference sequence). This CDR3 spans 15 amino acids. The CDR3 bases are TGTGCCAGCAGCCAAACCGGGACAGGGGAAGAGACCCAGTACTTC. Amino acids: CASSQTGTGEETQYF.

This clone appeared a single time. The chain recombines TRBV11-2 with TRBJ2-1; tentatively, D is TRBD2 (5 bases). Germline V CDR1 and CDR2: SGHAT, FQNNGV. With 3 bases removed from V and 10 bases from J, the gap between germline ends came to 10 bases. The CDR3 runs 12 residues. The CDR3 sequence is CASSFSGSEQFF. DNA for the CDR3: TGTGCCAGCAGCTTCTCGGGGTCCGAGCAGTTCTTC.

The gene calls are TRBV5-1 and TRBJ1-6; the match to TRBD1 covers 11 bases. Trimming at V came to 1 base and at J to 7 bases, leaving 7 bases not matched to a gene. Per germline, CDR1 SGHRS and CDR2 YFSETQ. CDR3 length: 17 amino acids. As DNA, the CDR3 is TGCGCCAGCAGCTTGTCCCTCGGGACAGGGGGAAATTCACCCCTCCACTTT. Its translation is CASSLSLGTGGNSPLHF.